This T cell receptor (beta chain) is from a study of a mutant IDH1 vaccine in newly diagnosed glioma. Time point defined: week 47, end of study. A 20-mer mutant IDH1 peptide at 300 ug was injected subcutaneously with topical imiquimod. The protocol was immunoSEQ multiplex PCR, while the TCRdb copy is restricted to in-frame clones and leaves out a portion. The sample holds over 80,000 clones; approximately 78% are singletons and the top ten take around 5.3%. The CDR3 has 17 residues. Germline CDR1 MNHEY, CDR2 SMNVEV (reference sequence). The V and J ends lost 2 bases and 5 bases, in that order; junction bases with no gene match: 7. Details on this clone: Its specificity is unknown.

Here the sequenced sample was PBMCs, taken from a glioma patient whose treatment included an IDH1 peptide vaccine. The chain joins TRBV27 to TRBJ1-6; 9 nucleotides align to TRBD1. This clonotype was sampled from a man aged 40-49 years with glioma. CDR3 DNA sequence: TGTGCCAGCAGTTTACCCCGGGACAGGGTGAATAATTCACCCCTCCACTTT. This sequence encodes CASSLPRDRVNNSPLHF.